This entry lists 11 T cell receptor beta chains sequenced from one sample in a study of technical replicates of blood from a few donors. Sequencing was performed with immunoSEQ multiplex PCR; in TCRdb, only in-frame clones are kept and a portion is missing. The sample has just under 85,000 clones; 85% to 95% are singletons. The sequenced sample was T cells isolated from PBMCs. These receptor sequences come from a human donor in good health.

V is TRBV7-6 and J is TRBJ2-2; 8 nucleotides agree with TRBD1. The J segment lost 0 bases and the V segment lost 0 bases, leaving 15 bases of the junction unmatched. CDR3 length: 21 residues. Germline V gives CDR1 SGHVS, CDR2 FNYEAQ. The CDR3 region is CASSLARLRTGFNANTGELFF. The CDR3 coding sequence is TGTGCCAGCAGCTTAGCGCGATTAAGGACAGGGTTCAACGCGAACACCGGGGAGCTGTTTTTT.

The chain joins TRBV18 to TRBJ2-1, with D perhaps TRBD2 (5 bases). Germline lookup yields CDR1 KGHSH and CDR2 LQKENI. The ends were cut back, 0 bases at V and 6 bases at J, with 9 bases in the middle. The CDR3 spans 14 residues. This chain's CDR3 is CASSPPGLANEQFF. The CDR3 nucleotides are TGTGCCAGCTCACCACCTGGGCTAGCCAATGAGCAGTTCTTC.

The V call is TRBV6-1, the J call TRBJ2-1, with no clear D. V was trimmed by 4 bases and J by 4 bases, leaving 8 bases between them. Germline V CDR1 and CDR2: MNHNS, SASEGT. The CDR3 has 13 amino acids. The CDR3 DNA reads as TGTGCCAGCAGTGGACCCGGGTACAATGAGCAGTTCTTC. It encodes CASSGPGYNEQFF.

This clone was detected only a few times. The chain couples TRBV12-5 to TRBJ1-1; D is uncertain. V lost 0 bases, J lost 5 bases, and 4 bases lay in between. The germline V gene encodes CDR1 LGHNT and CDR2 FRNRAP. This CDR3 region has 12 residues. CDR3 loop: CASGLVSTEAFF. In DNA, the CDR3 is TGTGCTAGTGGTTTGGTGTCGACTGAAGCTTTCTTT.

This CDR3 reads CASSPPGTTGGTEAFF. CDR3 DNA sequence: TGTGCCAGCAGTCCTCCAGGAACCACAGGAGGGACTGAAGCTTTCTTT. J is TRBJ1-1 and V is TRBV6-6, with a weak D call TRBD1 (5 bases). The CDR3 covers 16 residues. Germline V gene lookup returns CDR1 MNHNY and CDR2 SVGAGI (reference sequence). Trimming took off 5 bases at V and 5 bases at J, with 21 bases between the two ends.

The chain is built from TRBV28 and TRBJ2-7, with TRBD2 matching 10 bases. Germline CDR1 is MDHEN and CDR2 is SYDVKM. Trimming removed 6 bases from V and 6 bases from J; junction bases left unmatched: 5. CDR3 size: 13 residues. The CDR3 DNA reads TGTGCCAGCAGCGAAGCGGGAGGGGCCGAGCAGTACTTC. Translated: CASSEAGGAEQYF.

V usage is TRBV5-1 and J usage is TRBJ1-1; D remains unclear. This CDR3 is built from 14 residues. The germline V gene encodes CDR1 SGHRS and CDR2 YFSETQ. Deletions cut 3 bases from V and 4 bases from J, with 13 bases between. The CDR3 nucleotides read TGCGCCAGCAGCTCCGATAATCCGGGCACTGAAGCTTTCTTT. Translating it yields CASSSDNPGTEAFF.

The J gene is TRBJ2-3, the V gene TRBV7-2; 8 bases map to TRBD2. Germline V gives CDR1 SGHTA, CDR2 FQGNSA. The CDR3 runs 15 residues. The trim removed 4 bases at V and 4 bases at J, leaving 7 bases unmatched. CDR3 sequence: CASSSRTSSPDTQYF. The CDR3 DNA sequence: TGTGCCAGCAGCTCTAGGACTAGCAGCCCAGATACGCAGTATTTT.

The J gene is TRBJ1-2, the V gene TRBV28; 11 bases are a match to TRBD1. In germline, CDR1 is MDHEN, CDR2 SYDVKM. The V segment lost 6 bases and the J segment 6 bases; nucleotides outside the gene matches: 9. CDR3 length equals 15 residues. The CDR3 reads CASRRTGGGYHGYTF. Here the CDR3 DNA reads TGTGCCAGCAGACGGACAGGGGGCGGTTATCATGGCTACACCTTC.

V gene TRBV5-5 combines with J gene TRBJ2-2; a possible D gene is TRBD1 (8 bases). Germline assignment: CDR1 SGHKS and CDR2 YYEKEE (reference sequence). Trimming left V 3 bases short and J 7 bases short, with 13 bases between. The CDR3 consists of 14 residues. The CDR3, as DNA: TGTGCCAGCAGCTCCTACAGGGGGGGCGGGGAGCTGTTTTTT. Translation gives CASSSYRGGGELFF.

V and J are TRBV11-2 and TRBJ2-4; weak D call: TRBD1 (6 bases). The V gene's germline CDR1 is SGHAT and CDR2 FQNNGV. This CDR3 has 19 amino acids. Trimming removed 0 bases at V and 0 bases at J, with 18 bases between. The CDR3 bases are TGTGCCAGCAGCTTAGATTCCTTAGTGGCAGGGGTAGCCAAAAACATTCAGTACTTC. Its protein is CASSLDSLVAGVAKNIQYF.